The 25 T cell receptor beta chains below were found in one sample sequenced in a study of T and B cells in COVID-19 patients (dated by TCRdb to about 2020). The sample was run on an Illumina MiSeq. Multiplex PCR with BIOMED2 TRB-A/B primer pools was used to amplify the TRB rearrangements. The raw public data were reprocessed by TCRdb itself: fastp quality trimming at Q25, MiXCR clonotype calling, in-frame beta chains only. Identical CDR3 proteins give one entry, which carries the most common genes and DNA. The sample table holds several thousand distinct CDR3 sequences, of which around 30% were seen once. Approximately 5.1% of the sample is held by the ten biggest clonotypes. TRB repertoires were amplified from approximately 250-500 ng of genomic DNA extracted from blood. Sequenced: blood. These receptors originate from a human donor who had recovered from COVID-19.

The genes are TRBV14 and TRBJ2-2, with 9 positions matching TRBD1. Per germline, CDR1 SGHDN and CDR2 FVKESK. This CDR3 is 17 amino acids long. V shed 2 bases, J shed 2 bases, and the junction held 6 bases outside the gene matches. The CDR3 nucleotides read TGTGCCAGCAGCCAAAGGGACAGGGTCGTCAACACCGGGGAGCTGTTTTTT. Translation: CASSQRDRVVNTGELFF.

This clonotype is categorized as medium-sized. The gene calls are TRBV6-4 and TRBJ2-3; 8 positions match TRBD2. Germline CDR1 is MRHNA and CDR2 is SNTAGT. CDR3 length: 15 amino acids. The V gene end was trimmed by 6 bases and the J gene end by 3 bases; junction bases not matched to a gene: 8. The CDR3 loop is CASSVYAGGTDTQYF. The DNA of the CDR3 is TGTGCCAGCAGCGTTTACGCGGGGGGTACAGATACGCAGTATTTT.

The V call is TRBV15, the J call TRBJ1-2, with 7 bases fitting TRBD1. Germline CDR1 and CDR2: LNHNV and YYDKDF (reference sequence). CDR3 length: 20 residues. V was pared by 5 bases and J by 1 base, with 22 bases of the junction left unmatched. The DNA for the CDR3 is TGTGCCACCAGCGGACGGGACTTAAAACCAACAGGGGATGGTAACTATGGCTACACCTTC. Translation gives CATSGRDLKPTGDGNYGYTF.

The CDR3 loop reads CASSQVGFEADTQYF. CDR3 nucleotide sequence: TGTGCCAGCAGCCAAGTGGGATTTGAAGCAGATACGCAGTATTTT. V and J are TRBV14 and TRBJ2-3, with D unresolved. This CDR3 has 15 amino acids. CDR1 and CDR2 from the germline V gene are SGHDN and FVKESK. Trimming took off 1 base at V and 4 bases at J, with 12 bases between the two ends.

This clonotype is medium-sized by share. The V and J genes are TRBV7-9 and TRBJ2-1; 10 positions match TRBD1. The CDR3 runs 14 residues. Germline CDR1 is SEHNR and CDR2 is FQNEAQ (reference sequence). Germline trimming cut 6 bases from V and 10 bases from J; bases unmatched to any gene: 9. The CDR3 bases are TGTGCCAGCAGTCGACAGGGGGCCTACAGGGAGCAGTTCTTC. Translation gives CASSRQGAYREQFF.

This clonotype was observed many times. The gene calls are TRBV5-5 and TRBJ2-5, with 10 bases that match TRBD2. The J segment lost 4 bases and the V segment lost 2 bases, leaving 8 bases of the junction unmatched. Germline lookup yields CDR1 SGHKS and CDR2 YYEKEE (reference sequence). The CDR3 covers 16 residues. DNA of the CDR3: TGTGCCAGCAGCTTAGGAGCGGGGGGGCTGGGAGAGACCCAGTACTTC. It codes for CASSLGAGGLGETQYF. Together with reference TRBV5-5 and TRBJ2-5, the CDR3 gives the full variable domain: DAGVTQSPTHLIKTRGQQVTLRCSPISGHKSVSWYQQVLGQGPQFIFQYYEKEERGRGNFPDRFSARQFPNYSSELNVNALLLGDSALYLCASSLGAGGLGETQYFGPGTRLLVL.

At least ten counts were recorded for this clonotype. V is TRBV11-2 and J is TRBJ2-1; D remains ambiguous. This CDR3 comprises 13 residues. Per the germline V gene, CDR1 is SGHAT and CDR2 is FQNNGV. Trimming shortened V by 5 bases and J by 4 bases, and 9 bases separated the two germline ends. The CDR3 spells CASSPQPYNEQFF. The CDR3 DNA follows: TGTGCCAGCAGCCCACAGCCGTACAATGAGCAGTTCTTC.

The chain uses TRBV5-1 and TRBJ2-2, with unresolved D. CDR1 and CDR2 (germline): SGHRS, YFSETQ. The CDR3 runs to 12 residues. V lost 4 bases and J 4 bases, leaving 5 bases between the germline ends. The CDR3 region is CASSRTTGELFF. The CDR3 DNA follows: TGCGCCAGCAGCCGAACCACCGGGGAGCTGTTTTTT.

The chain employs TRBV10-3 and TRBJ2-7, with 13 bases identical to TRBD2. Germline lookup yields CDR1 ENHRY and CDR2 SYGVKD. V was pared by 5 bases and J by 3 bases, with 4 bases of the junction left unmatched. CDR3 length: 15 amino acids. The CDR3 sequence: CAISLTSGGYYEQYV. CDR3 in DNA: TGTGCCATCAGTCTGACTAGCGGGGGGTACTACGAGCAGTACGTC.

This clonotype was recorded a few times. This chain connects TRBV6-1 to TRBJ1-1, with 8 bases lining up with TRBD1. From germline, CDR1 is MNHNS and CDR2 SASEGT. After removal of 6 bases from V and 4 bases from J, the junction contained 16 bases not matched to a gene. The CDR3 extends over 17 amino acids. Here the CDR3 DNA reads TGTGCCAGCAGGCCCATCGGAGACAGGGGTGTAGGCACTGAAGCTTTCTTT. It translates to CASRPIGDRGVGTEAFF.

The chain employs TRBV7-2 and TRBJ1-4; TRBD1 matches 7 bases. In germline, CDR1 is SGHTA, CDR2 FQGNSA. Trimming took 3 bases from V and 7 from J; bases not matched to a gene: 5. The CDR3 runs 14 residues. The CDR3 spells CASSFEQGSEKLFF. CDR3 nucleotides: TGTGCCAGCAGCTTTGAACAGGGGAGTGAAAAACTGTTTTTT. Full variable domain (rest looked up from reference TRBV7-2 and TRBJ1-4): GAGVSQSPSNKVTEKGKDVELRCDPISGHTALYWYRQSLGQGLEFLIYFQGNSAPDKSGLPSDRFSAERTGGSVSTLTIQRTQQEDSAVYLCASSFEQGSEKLFFGSGTQLSVL.

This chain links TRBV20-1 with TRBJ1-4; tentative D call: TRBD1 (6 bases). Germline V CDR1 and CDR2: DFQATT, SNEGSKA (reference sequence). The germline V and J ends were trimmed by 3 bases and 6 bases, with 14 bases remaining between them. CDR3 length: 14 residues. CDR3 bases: TGCAGTGCTAGTCTCCGGGACATAGATGAAAAACTGTTTTTT. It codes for CSASLRDIDEKLFF.

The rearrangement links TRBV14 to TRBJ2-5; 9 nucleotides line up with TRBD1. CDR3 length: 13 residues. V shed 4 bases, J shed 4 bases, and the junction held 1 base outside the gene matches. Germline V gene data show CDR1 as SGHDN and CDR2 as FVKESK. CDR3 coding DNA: TGTGCCAGCAGCCGGACAGGGGTAGAGACCCAGTACTTC. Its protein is CASSRTGVETQYF. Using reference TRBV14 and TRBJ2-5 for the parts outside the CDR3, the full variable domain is EAGVTQFPSHSVIEKGQTVTLRCDPISGHDNLYWYRRVMGKEIKFLLHFVKESKQDESGMPNNRFLAERTGGTYSTLKVQPAELEDSGVYFCASSRTGVETQYFGPGTRLLVL.

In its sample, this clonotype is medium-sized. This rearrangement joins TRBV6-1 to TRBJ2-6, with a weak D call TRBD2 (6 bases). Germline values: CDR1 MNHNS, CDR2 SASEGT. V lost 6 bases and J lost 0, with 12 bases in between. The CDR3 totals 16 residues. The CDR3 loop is CASSVTRVSGANVLTF. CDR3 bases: TGTGCCAGCAGCGTGACTAGAGTCTCTGGGGCCAACGTCCTGACTTTC.

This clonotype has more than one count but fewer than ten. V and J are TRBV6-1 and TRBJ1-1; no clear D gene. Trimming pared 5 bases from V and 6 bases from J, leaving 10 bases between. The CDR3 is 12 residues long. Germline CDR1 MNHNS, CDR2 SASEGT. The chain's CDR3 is CASSLSIAEAFF. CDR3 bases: TGTGCCAGCAGTCTAAGTATCGCTGAAGCTTTCTTT.

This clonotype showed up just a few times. In nucleotides, the CDR3 is TGCGCCAGCAGCAGCGCCCGACCGAACACCCAAGAGACCCAGTACTTC. It is translated as CASSSARPNTQETQYF. The chain carries TRBV5-1 and TRBJ2-5; D is ambiguous. Germline V CDR1 and CDR2: SGHRS, YFSETQ. CDR3 length: 16 amino acids. With 4 bases removed from V and 1 base from J, the gap between germline ends came to 17 bases. The variable domain in full, completed from reference TRBV5-1 and TRBJ2-5, reads KAGVTQTPRYLIKTRGQQVTLSCSPISGHRSVSWYQQTPGQGLQFLFEYFSETQRNKGNFPGRFSGRQFSNSRSEMNVSTLELGDSALYLCASSSARPNTQETQYFGPGTRLLVL.

The CDR3 loop reads CASRTSGGTTDTQYF. In nucleotides, the CDR3 is TGTGCCAGCAGAACTAGCGGGGGGACGACAGATACGCAGTATTTT. The chain uses TRBV27 and TRBJ2-3; TRBD2 agrees at 12 bases. V lost 6 bases, J lost 3 bases, and 4 bases stayed unmatched. This CDR3 spans 15 amino acids. CDR1 is MNHEY and CDR2 is SMNVEV in the germline V gene (reference sequence).

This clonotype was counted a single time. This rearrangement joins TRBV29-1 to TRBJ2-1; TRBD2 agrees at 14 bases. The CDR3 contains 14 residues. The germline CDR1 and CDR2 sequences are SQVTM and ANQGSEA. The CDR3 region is CSMGLAGDYNEQFF. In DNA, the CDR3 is TGCAGTATGGGACTAGCGGGGGATTACAATGAGCAGTTCTTC.

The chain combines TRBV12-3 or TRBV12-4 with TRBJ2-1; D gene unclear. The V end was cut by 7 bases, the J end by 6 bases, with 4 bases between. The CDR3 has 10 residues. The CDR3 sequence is CASTGNEQFF. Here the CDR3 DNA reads TGTGCCAGCACCGGCAATGAGCAGTTCTTC.

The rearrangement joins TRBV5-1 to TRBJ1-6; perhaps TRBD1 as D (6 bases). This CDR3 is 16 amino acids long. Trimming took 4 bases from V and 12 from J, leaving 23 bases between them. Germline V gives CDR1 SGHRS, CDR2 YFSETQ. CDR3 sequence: CASSPSGGQALGPLHF. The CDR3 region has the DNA TGCGCCAGCAGCCCGTCGGGGGGGCAGGCGCTGGGACCCCTCCACTTT.

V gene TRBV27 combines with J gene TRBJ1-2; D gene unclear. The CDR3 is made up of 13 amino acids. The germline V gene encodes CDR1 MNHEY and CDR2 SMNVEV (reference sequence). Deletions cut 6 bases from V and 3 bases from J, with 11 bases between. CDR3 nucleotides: TGTGCCAGCAGCGTGGGGAAATACTATGGCTACACCTTC. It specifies CASSVGKYYGYTF.

In nucleotides, the CDR3 is TGCGCCAGCAGGGGGACAGGCCTGAACACTGAAGCTTTCTTT. Translating it yields CASRGTGLNTEAFF. The chain uses TRBV5-1 and TRBJ1-1; 8 positions agree with TRBD1. This CDR3 is built from 14 residues. From germline, CDR1 is SGHRS and CDR2 YFSETQ. J lost 0 bases, V lost 5 bases, and 3 bases had no gene match.

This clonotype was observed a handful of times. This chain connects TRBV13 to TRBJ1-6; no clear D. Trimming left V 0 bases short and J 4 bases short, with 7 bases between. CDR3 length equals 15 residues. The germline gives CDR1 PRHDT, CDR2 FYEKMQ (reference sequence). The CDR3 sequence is CASSLGTLYNSPLHF. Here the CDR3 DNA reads TGTGCCAGCAGCTTAGGGACCCTTTATAATTCACCCCTCCACTTT.

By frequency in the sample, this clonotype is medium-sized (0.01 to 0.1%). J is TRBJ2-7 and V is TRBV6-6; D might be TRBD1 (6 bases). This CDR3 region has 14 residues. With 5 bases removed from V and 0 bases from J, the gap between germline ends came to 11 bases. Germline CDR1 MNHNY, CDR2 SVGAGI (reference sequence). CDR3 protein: CASSPTGTSYEQYV. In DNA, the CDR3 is TGTGCCAGCAGTCCGACAGGAACCTCCTACGAGCAGTACGTC.

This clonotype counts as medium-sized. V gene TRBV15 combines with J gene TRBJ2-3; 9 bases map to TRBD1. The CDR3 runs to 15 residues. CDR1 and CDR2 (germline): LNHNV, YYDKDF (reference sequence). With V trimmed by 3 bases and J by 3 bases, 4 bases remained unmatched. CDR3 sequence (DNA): TGTGCCACCAGCAGGCGGGACAGGGAAACAGATACGCAGTATTTT. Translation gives CATSRRDRETDTQYF.